Listed here are 11 T cell receptor beta chains from one sample, sequenced in a study of T cells in tumors after PD-1 blockade. This table comes from immunoSEQ multiplex PCR, and its TCRdb copy is limited to in-frame clones, with some not included. The sample holds 45,000 to 60,000 clones; under 85% are singletons and the top ten take approximately 7.9%. Sequenced material: PBMCs, taken before anti-PD-1 therapy. The receptors shown here come from a human donor with advanced basal cell or squamous cell carcinoma (not recorded which).

This clone occurred a few times. V is TRBV4-2 and J is TRBJ2-1; D is possibly TRBD1 or TRBD2 (5 bases each). Trimming pared 3 bases from V and 7 bases from J, leaving 16 bases between. This CDR3 is 15 amino acids long. CDR1 and CDR2 (germline): LGHNA, YNFKEQ. In DNA, the CDR3 is TGTGCCAGCAGCCACGGCGAGGGTGGGGCAAATGAGCAGTTCTTC. Translation gives CASSHGEGGANEQFF.

This chain joins TRBV7-3 and TRBJ2-1; TRBD2 agrees at 12 bases. Trimming cost V 2 bases and J 5 bases; bases outside gene matches: 19. Germline V gene sequence: CDR1 SGHTA, CDR2 FQGTGA. The CDR3 is made up of 21 amino acids. Here the CDR3 reads CASSLDLTSGSWVDGNNEQFF. DNA for the CDR3: TGTGCCAGCAGCTTAGATTTGACTAGCGGGAGTTGGGTGGATGGGAACAATGAGCAGTTCTTC.

The CDR3 bases are TGTGCCAGCAGTCCAACGGGAAGGGGCTACACCTTC. Translated: CASSPTGRGYTF. The gene calls are TRBV12-3 or TRBV12-4 and TRBJ1-2; D is uncertain. Trimming pared 5 bases from V and 8 bases from J, leaving 12 bases between. CDR3 length: 12 residues.

The chain combines TRBV24-1 with TRBJ2-1; either TRBD1 or TRBD2 may supply D (5 bases each). The CDR3 contains 15 residues. The V gene lost 9 bases and the J gene lost 6 bases, with 20 bases spanning the gap. Looked up from germline, CDR1 is KGHDR and CDR2 is SFDVKD. CDR3 region: CATYQGDGESNEQFF. The CDR3 DNA is TGTGCCACCTACCAAGGGGACGGCGAATCCAATGAGCAGTTCTTC.

The chain employs TRBV6-6 and TRBJ2-1; D may be TRBD2 (5 bases). The germline gives CDR1 MNHNY, CDR2 SVGAGI (reference sequence). Trimming took 2 bases from V and 9 from J, leaving 5 bases between them. This CDR3 is 11 amino acids long. CDR3 in DNA: TGTGCCAGCAGTTACGCGGGTGAGCAGTTCTTC. Translating it yields CASSYAGEQFF.

This clone was seen a handful of times. The V gene is TRBV19, the J gene TRBJ1-1; 9 positions agree with TRBD1. The germline gives CDR1 LNHDA, CDR2 SQIVND (reference sequence). This CDR3 comprises 14 residues. Germline trimming cut 5 bases from V and 5 bases from J; bases unmatched to any gene: 6. This CDR3 reads CASSVTGGVTEAFF. The CDR3 DNA follows: TGTGCCAGTAGTGTGACAGGGGGGGTAACTGAAGCTTTCTTT.

This chain links TRBV6-5 with TRBJ1-5; D might be TRBD1 (5 bases). V was shortened by 0 bases and J by 4 bases, with 13 bases between the two germline ends. This CDR3 is built from 16 residues. The germline CDR1 and CDR2 sequences are MNHEY and SVGAGI. CDR3 sequence (DNA): TGTGCCAGCAGTTACTCGTGGCAGGGCAGAAATCAGCCCCAGCATTTT. Amino acids: CASSYSWQGRNQPQHF.

The chain has TRBV6-2 or TRBV6-3 and TRBJ1-1; 9 bases are shared with TRBD1. Germline V lookup: CDR1 MNHEY, CDR2 SVGEGT. Trimming at V came to 2 bases and at J to 5 bases, leaving 6 bases not matched to a gene. The CDR3 is 15 residues long. In DNA, the CDR3 is TGTGCCAGCAGTTACAGGACAGGGGTGGTGACTGAAGCTTTCTTT. It encodes CASSYRTGVVTEAFF.

This clone was seen once. V is TRBV18 and J is TRBJ1-4, with 12 bases aligning to TRBD1. Germline CDR1 KGHSH, CDR2 LQKENI. The CDR3 is made up of 16 amino acids. V lost 6 bases, J lost 7 bases, and 9 bases stayed unmatched. CDR3: CASSPGTGGIFEKLFF. CDR3 in DNA: TGTGCCAGCTCCCCCGGGACAGGGGGCATTTTTGAAAAACTGTTTTTT.

V is TRBV6-5 and J is TRBJ2-3, with 7 bases fitting TRBD2. CDR1 and CDR2 from the germline V gene are MNHEY and SVGAGI. CDR3 length: 14 amino acids. V shed 6 bases, J shed 4 bases, and the junction held 7 bases outside the gene matches. The CDR3 coding sequence is TGTGCCAGCAGAGGACTAGATCAGTCAGATACGCAGTATTTT. Protein product: CASRGLDQSDTQYF.

V and J are TRBV28 and TRBJ1-2, with D possibly TRBD1 on 5 matching bases. V lost 3 bases to trimming and J lost 8 bases, with 10 bases between them. CDR3 length: 12 residues. CDR1 and CDR2 (germline): MDHEN, SYDVKM. As DNA, the CDR3 is TGTGCCAGCAGTTTGGGACCGCCGGGCTACACCTTC. Translated, it gives CASSLGPPGYTF.